Shown below are 15 T cell receptor beta chains from a single sample sequenced in a study of siplizumab effects on memory and regulatory T cells. Generated by immunoSEQ multiplex PCR, the TCRdb table keeps only in-frame clones and is missing some. The profile covers 90,000 to 120,000 clones, with more than 85% appearing a single time and about 0.62% taken by the ten largest. Material: Tregs sorted from blood. The receptors shown here come from a human donor in good health.

The genes are TRBV9 and TRBJ2-1; 8 positions match TRBD2. Germline V gives CDR1 SGDLS, CDR2 YYNGEE. V lost 4 bases and J lost 6; bases outside the gene matches: 9. The CDR3 is 15 amino acids. The DNA of the CDR3 is TGTGCCAGCAGCTCTCGGACTAGCTGGTCCAATGAGCAGTTCTTC. Translation: CASSSRTSWSNEQFF.

The CDR3 sequence is CASSLGGAGTSATNEQFF. The CDR3 nucleotides are TGTGCCAGCAGCTTGGGAGGCGCGGGGACTAGCGCGACCAATGAGCAGTTCTTC. V gene TRBV5-4 combines with J gene TRBJ2-1, with 10 bases identical to TRBD2. Germline V gene data show CDR1 as SGHNT and CDR2 as YYREEE (reference sequence). V shed 0 bases and J 6 bases; nucleotides not matched to a gene: 12. This CDR3 is 18 amino acids long.

This chain joins TRBV7-3 and TRBJ2-1; perhaps D is TRBD1 or TRBD2 (5 bases each). The V end was cut by 5 bases, the J end by 9 bases, with 20 bases between. The CDR3 has 15 residues. CDR1 SGHTA and CDR2 FQGTGA come from the germline V gene. CDR3 residues: CASSPSWGRGSEQFF. The DNA for the CDR3 is TGTGCCAGCAGCCCGTCTTGGGGGAGAGGTAGTGAGCAGTTCTTC.

V is TRBV11-2 and J is TRBJ1-2, with 7 bases matching TRBD1. The CDR3 extends over 15 amino acids. V was pared by 1 base and J by 3 bases, with 5 bases of the junction left unmatched. CDR1 and CDR2 (germline): SGHAT, FQNNGV. In DNA form, the CDR3 reads TGTGCCAGCAGCTTAGTCGGGCAGGGGGACTATGGCTACACCTTC. This sequence encodes CASSLVGQGDYGYTF.

V usage is TRBV10-3 and J usage is TRBJ2-3; 9 bases match TRBD1. Germline loops: CDR1 ENHRY, CDR2 SYGVKD. This CDR3 contains 14 residues. The junction had 5 bases not matched to a gene; V was cut back by 5 bases and J by 5 bases. CDR3 sequence reads: CAISRDRVLDTQYF. CDR3 nucleotides: TGTGCCATCAGTCGGGACAGGGTTTTAGATACGCAGTATTTT.

The chain has TRBV6-1 and TRBJ1-1, with a possible D match to TRBD1 (6 bases). Germline values: CDR1 MNHNS, CDR2 SASEGT. Trimming took off 2 bases at V and 4 bases at J, with 11 bases between the two ends. This CDR3 contains 14 residues. The CDR3 DNA follows: TGTGCCAGCAGTGAAAACAGGGTGATCACTGAAGCTTTCTTT. Translating gives CASSENRVITEAFF.

The chain's CDR3 is CASSLRGPVTGELFF. The CDR3 DNA reads TGTGCCAGCAGCTTGAGGGGACCTGTCACCGGGGAGCTGTTTTTT. The chain has TRBV5-4 and TRBJ2-2; D possibly matches TRBD1 or TRBD2 (5 bases each). Trimming cost V 1 base and J 4 bases, with 11 bases left between them. CDR1 and CDR2 (germline): SGHNT, YYREEE (reference sequence). The CDR3 extends over 15 amino acids.

The chain is built from TRBV5-1 and TRBJ2-5, with no clear D. CDR3 length: 14 amino acids. The germline V gene has CDR1 SGHRS and CDR2 YFSETQ. Trimming pared 0 bases from V and 5 bases from J, leaving 11 bases between. The CDR3 region is CASSLAGPWETQYF. The CDR3 DNA follows: TGCGCCAGCAGCTTGGCCGGACCGTGGGAGACCCAGTACTTC.

The V and J genes are TRBV7-9 and TRBJ2-5; D is undetermined. CDR1 SEHNR and CDR2 FQNEAQ come from the germline V gene (reference sequence). V was cut by 0 bases and J by 0 bases, with 14 bases left in between. The CDR3 is made up of 17 amino acids. CDR3 residues: CASSLAFGLQYQETQYF. The CDR3 coding sequence is TGTGCCAGCAGCTTAGCTTTTGGGCTCCAGTACCAAGAGACCCAGTACTTC.

This clone was detected only once. The chain recombines TRBV11-2 with TRBJ2-7; either TRBD1 or TRBD2 may supply D (6 bases each). The CDR3 loop spans 14 amino acids. Germline CDR1 and CDR2: SGHAT and FQNNGV. Trimming left V 3 bases short and J 3 bases short, with 12 bases between. CDR3 coding DNA: TGTGCCAGCAGCTTTAACAGGGACTTCTACGAGCAGTACTTC. It specifies CASSFNRDFYEQYF.

V and J are TRBV5-1 and TRBJ2-2; D gene uncertain. The V gene's germline CDR1 is SGHRS and CDR2 YFSETQ. There are 13 residues in the CDR3. V was pared by 4 bases and J by 2 bases, with 6 bases between. The CDR3 loop reads CASSPSNTGELFF. The DNA for the CDR3 is TGCGCCAGCAGCCCATCAAACACCGGGGAGCTGTTTTTT.

This clone was observed a handful of times. V gene TRBV4-2 combines with J gene TRBJ1-5; D may be TRBD1 (5 bases). This CDR3 has 14 amino acids. Trimming shortened V by 0 bases and J by 7 bases, and 10 bases separated the two germline ends. The V gene's germline CDR1 is LGHNA and CDR2 YNFKEQ. CDR3 loop: CASSQEGTGQPQHF. The CDR3 DNA sequence: TGTGCCAGCAGCCAAGAGGGTACAGGCCAGCCCCAGCATTTT.

The chain carries TRBV6-5 and TRBJ1-1; TRBD1 is a possible D gene (6 bases). The length of the CDR3 is 15 residues. Germline values: CDR1 MNHEY, CDR2 SVGAGI. The germline V and J ends were trimmed by 6 bases and 0 bases, with 14 bases remaining between them. CDR3 nucleotide sequence: TGTGCCAGCAGCCGAGGGGGGGGCCTGAACACTGAAGCTTTCTTT. Protein product: CASSRGGGLNTEAFF.

This clone was seen just once. The CDR3 reads CASSPGQGAGGTEAFF. CDR3 in DNA: TGCGCCAGCAGCCCGGGACAGGGGGCTGGGGGTACTGAAGCTTTCTTT. The rearrangement joins TRBV5-1 to TRBJ1-1, with 12 nucleotides matching TRBD1. Trimming at V came to 4 bases and at J to 5 bases, leaving 9 bases not matched to a gene. The length of the CDR3 is 16 residues. The V gene's germline CDR1 is SGHRS and CDR2 YFSETQ. The complete variable domain, with remaining parts taken from reference TRBV5-1 and TRBJ1-1, reads KAGVTQTPRYLIKTRGQQVTLSCSPISGHRSVSWYQQTPGQGLQFLFEYFSETQRNKGNFPGRFSGRQFSNSRSEMNVSTLELGDSALYLCASSPGQGAGGTEAFFGQGTRLTVV.

V usage is TRBV28 and J usage is TRBJ2-7; the match to TRBD1 covers 8 bases. This CDR3 is 16 amino acids long. Per germline, CDR1 MDHEN and CDR2 SYDVKM. V lost 2 bases and J lost 0; bases outside the gene matches: 6. The CDR3 coding sequence is TGTGCCAGCAGTTTAACGGGACAGGCGAACTCCTACGAGCAGTACTTC. As protein: CASSLTGQANSYEQYF.